This entry lists 9 T cell receptor beta chains sequenced from one sample in a study of shared clonotypes between healthy human individuals. The protocol was immunoSEQ multiplex PCR, while the TCRdb copy is restricted to in-frame clones and leaves out a portion. This table holds some 2,500,000 clones, 80% to 95% found once. Sample: naive CD4+ T cells from PBMCs. The subset denotes: CD45RA+ positively selected. The receptors come from a man aged 18 to 29 in good health. Some clones in this sample may be carry-over from other donors' samples.

The chain uses TRBV6-5 and TRBJ2-5; the match to TRBD1 covers 10 bases. The V and J ends lost 3 bases and 4 bases, in that order; junction bases with no gene match: 8. The CDR3 runs 16 residues. Germline CDR1 and CDR2: MNHEY and SVGAGI. The CDR3 coding sequence is TGTGCCAGCAGTTATTCCGGGACAGGGGCCGGAGAGACCCAGTACTTC. This sequence encodes CASSYSGTGAGETQYF.

The J gene is TRBJ2-1, the V gene TRBV6-5; D is uncertain. V lost 6 bases and J 9 bases, leaving 15 bases between the germline ends. The CDR3 sequence is 13 residues long. CDR1 is MNHEY, CDR2 SVGAGI, per germline. Here the CDR3 reads CASRPHSTGEQFF. In nucleotides, the CDR3 is TGTGCCAGCAGACCTCACTCCACTGGTGAGCAGTTCTTC.

The chain joins TRBV5-4 to TRBJ1-1, with D uncertain. V was trimmed by 4 bases and J by 10 bases, leaving 20 bases between them. CDR3 length equals 14 residues. The germline CDR1 and CDR2 sequences are SGHNT and YYREEE (reference sequence). Here the CDR3 DNA reads TGTGCCAGCAGCCAAAATATGGGCCTCATGGGAGCTTTCTTT. Protein product: CASSQNMGLMGAFF.

This clone was counted once. J is TRBJ2-2 and V is TRBV4-3; D may be TRBD2 (6 bases). The germline CDR1 and CDR2 sequences are LGHNA and YSLEER. The V gene lost 0 bases and the J gene lost 15 bases, with 17 bases spanning the gap. This CDR3 spans 14 amino acids. CDR3 loop: CASSQDLGRLGLFF. The CDR3 DNA sequence: TGCGCCAGCAGCCAAGATCTTGGGAGACTAGGGTTGTTTTTT.

The rearrangement uses TRBV27 and TRBJ2-7; D might be TRBD2 (6 bases). Trimming stripped 5 bases from V and 2 bases from J, with 16 bases between. Germline lookup yields CDR1 MNHEY and CDR2 SMNVEV (reference sequence). The CDR3 extends over 15 amino acids. The CDR3 coding sequence is TGTGCCAGCAGTCGTTCCCAGACGGGGGCCTACGAGCAGTACTTC. It encodes CASSRSQTGAYEQYF.

V gene TRBV2 combines with J gene TRBJ2-1; TRBD2 aligns across 9 bases. Trimming cost V 5 bases and J 3 bases; bases outside gene matches: 8. This CDR3 has 16 amino acids. Germline-derived CDR1 and CDR2 are SNHLY and FYNNEI. CDR3 coding DNA: TGTGCCAGCAGTAACCTCCTAGCGGGGATCTACAATGAGCAGTTCTTC. It translates to CASSNLLAGIYNEQFF.

A remark on this clone: Other DNA sequences in this sample translate to the same CDR3. The rearrangement uses TRBV28 and TRBJ2-7, with a tentative D call TRBD2 (6 bases). Trimming removed 2 bases at V and 6 bases at J, with 8 bases between. The length of the CDR3 is 12 residues. Germline V gives CDR1 MDHEN, CDR2 SYDVKM. The CDR3 DNA reads as TGTGCCAGCAGTTTAGTCGGGGGCGAGCAGTACTTC. It translates to CASSLVGGEQYF.

The chain has TRBV7-3 and TRBJ1-2; TRBD1 agrees at 7 bases. The CDR3 is 15 residues long. Germline V CDR1 and CDR2: SGHTA, FQGTGA. Trimming cost V 5 bases and J 1 base; bases outside gene matches: 7. In nucleotides, the CDR3 is TGTGCCAGCAGCCCCTCCTGGGACAGTAACTATGGCTACACCTTC. Encoded protein: CASSPSWDSNYGYTF.

This clone appeared a single time. The chain couples TRBV9 to TRBJ1-4, with TRBD1 as a possible D gene (5 bases). V was pared by 1 base and J by 3 bases, with 13 bases between. The length of the CDR3 is 16 residues. Germline CDR1 is SGDLS and CDR2 is YYNGEE. Written as DNA, the CDR3 is TGTGCCAGCAGCGTATTTCCGACAGCACCTAATGAAAAACTGTTTTTT. It encodes CASSVFPTAPNEKLFF.